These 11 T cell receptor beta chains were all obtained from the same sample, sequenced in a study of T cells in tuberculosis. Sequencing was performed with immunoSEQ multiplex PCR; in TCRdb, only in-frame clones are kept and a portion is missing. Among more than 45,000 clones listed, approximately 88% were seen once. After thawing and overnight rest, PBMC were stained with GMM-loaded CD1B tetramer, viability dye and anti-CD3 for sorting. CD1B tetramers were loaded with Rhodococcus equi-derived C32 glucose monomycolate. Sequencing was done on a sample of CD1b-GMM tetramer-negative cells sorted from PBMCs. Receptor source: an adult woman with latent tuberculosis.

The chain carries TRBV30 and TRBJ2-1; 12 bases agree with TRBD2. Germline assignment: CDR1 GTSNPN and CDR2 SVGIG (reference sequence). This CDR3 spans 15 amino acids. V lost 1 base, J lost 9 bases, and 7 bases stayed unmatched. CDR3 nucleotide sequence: TGTGCCTGGAGTGCACTAGCGGGAGGATCAATTGAGCAGTTCTTC. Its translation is CAWSALAGGSIEQFF.

CDR3 bases: TGTGCCAGCAGCGTCGGGACTAGCTCTGTAGATGAGCAGTTCTTC. The encoded protein is CASSVGTSSVDEQFF. The rearrangement uses TRBV9 and TRBJ2-1; TRBD2 agrees at 9 bases. The CDR3 covers 15 residues. CDR1 is SGDLS and CDR2 is YYNGEE in the germline V gene. Trimming cost V 2 bases and J 8 bases; bases outside gene matches: 8.

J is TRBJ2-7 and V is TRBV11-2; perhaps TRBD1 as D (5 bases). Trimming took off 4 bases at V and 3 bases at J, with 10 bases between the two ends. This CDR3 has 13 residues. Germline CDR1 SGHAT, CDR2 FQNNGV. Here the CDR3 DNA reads TGTGCCAGCAGCTCGGACATACTCTACGAGCAGTACTTC. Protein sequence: CASSSDILYEQYF.

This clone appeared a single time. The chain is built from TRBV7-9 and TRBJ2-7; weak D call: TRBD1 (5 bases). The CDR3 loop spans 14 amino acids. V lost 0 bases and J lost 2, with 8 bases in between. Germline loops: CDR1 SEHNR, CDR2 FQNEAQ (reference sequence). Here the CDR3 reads CASSLAQATYEQYF. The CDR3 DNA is TGTGCCAGCAGCTTAGCACAGGCAACCTACGAGCAGTACTTC. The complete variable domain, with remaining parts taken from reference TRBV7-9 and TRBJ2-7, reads DTGVSQNPRHKITKRGQNVTFRCDPISEHNRLYWYRQTLGQGPEFLTYFQNEAQLEKSRLLSDRFSAERPKGSFSTLEIQRTEQGDSAMYLCASSLAQATYEQYFGPGTRLTVT.

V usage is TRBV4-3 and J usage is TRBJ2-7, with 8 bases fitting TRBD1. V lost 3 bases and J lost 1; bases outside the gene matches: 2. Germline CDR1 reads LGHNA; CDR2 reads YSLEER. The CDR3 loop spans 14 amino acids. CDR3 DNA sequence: TGCGCCAGCAGCCAGTACAGGGGGTCCTACGAGCAGTACTTC. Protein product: CASSQYRGSYEQYF.

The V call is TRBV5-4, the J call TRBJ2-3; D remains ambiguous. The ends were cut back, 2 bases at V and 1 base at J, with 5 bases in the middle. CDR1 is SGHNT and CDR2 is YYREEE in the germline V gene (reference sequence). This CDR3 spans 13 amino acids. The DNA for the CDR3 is TGTGCCAGCAGCTTAGCCGGCACAGATACGCAGTATTTT. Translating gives CASSLAGTDTQYF.

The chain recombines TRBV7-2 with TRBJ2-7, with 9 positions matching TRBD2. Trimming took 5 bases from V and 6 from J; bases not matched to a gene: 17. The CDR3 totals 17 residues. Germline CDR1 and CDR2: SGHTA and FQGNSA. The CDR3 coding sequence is TGTGCCAGCAGCCCCTTCCCCTACGCGGGAGGGCCAGGCGAGCAGTACTTC. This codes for CASSPFPYAGGPGEQYF. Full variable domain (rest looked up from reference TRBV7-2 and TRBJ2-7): GAGVSQSPSNKVTEKGKDVELRCDPISGHTALYWYRQSLGQGLEFLIYFQGNSAPDKSGLPSDRFSAERTGGSVSTLTIQRTQQEDSAVYLCASSPFPYAGGPGEQYFGPGTRLTVT.

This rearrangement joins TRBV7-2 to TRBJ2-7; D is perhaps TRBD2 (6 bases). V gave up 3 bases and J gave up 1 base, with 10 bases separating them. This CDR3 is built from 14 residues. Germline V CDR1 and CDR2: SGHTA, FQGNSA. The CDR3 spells CASSLGGESYEQYF. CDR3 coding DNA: TGTGCCAGCAGCTTGGGCGGGGAATCCTACGAGCAGTACTTC.

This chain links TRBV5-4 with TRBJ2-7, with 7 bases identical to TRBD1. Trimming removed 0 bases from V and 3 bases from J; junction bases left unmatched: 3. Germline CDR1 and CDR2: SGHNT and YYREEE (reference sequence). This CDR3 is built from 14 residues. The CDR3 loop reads CASSLERGHYEQYF. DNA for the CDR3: TGTGCCAGCAGCTTGGAAAGGGGGCACTACGAGCAGTACTTC.

The CDR3 sequence is CASRPRRRGGTEAFF. In DNA, the CDR3 is TGTGCCAGCCGTCCTCGTAGGAGGGGCGGCACTGAAGCTTTCTTT. The chain is built from TRBV18 and TRBJ1-1, with D possibly matching TRBD1 (5 bases). CDR3 length equals 15 residues. Germline V lookup: CDR1 KGHSH, CDR2 LQKENI. V was cut by 8 bases and J by 4 bases, with 20 bases left in between.

The CDR3, as DNA: TGTGCCAGCAGCTCCAGGGGGCGGGAGACAGATACGCAGTATTTT. This encodes CASSSRGRETDTQYF. The chain employs TRBV4-2 and TRBJ2-3; TRBD1 is a possible D gene (8 bases). The length of the CDR3 is 15 residues. Germline assignment: CDR1 LGHNA and CDR2 YNFKEQ. The V end was cut by 5 bases, the J end by 3 bases, with 15 bases between.